Each of the 16 T cell receptor beta chains below was sequenced from the same sample in a study of cytomegalovirus exposure and HLA in healthy donors. The primer mix had 60 Vbeta and 13 Jbeta primers. Method: immunoSEQ multiplex PCR; TCRdb's copy keeps in-frame clones and lacks some. Of about 160,000 clones in the sample, roughly 80% were seen once. The source material was PBMCs. These TCRs come from a woman aged 30 to 39 in good health and CMV-seronegative.

In this sample, this clone turned up a few times. The rearrangement uses TRBV12-5 and TRBJ1-2, with no clear D. With 4 bases removed from V and 4 bases from J, the gap between germline ends came to 10 bases. From germline, CDR1 is LGHNT and CDR2 FRNRAP. This CDR3 region has 13 residues. Here the CDR3 reads CASGWGEVYGYTF. CDR3 bases: TGTGCTAGTGGTTGGGGAGAAGTCTATGGCTACACCTTC.

This chain uses TRBV7-9 with TRBJ1-1; maybe TRBD1 (6 bases). Between the trimmed V and J ends, which lost 5 bases and 4 bases, there was a span of 14 bases. The CDR3 runs 14 residues. The germline V gene encodes CDR1 SEHNR and CDR2 FQNEAQ (reference sequence). The CDR3 reads CASSVPGVPTEAFF. As DNA, the CDR3 is TGTGCCAGCAGCGTACCAGGGGTTCCCACTGAAGCTTTCTTT. The full variable domain, rest sourced from reference TRBV7-9 and TRBJ1-1, is DTGVSQNPRHKITKRGQNVTFRCDPISEHNRLYWYRQTLGQGPEFLTYFQNEAQLEKSRLLSDRFSAERPKGSFSTLEIQRTEQGDSAMYLCASSVPGVPTEAFFGQGTRLTVV.

The rearrangement uses TRBV5-1 and TRBJ1-2; tentative D call: TRBD1 (6 bases). CDR1 is SGHRS and CDR2 is YFSETQ in the germline V gene. CDR3 size: 16 residues. Trimming left V 1 base short and J 7 bases short, with 20 bases between. In nucleotides, the CDR3 is TGCGCCAGCAGCTTGCAACCGGGACAACCTTTAAGTGGCTACACCTTC. It specifies CASSLQPGQPLSGYTF.

The V call is TRBV27, the J call TRBJ1-5; 12 bases fit TRBD1. This CDR3 spans 18 amino acids. The trim removed 4 bases at V and 2 bases at J, leaving 9 bases unmatched. Germline V gene data show CDR1 as MNHEY and CDR2 as SMNVEV (reference sequence). Here the CDR3 reads CASSSIGTGGFGNQPQHF. CDR3 sequence (DNA): TGTGCCAGCAGTTCCATCGGGACAGGGGGCTTTGGCAATCAGCCCCAGCATTTT.

As for this clone: At one of its ends the junction is not consistent with the germline gene, which may arise from a read error. J is TRBJ2-5 and V is TRBV2; D call uncertain. This CDR3 spans 10 amino acids. From germline, CDR1 is SNHLY and CDR2 FYNNEI. CDR3 loop: CASSEETQYF. CDR3 nucleotide sequence: TGTGCCAGCAGCGAAGAGACCCAGTACTTC.

The chain couples TRBV15 to TRBJ2-1, with 10 bases aligning to TRBD2. The length of the CDR3 is 16 residues. Germline CDR1 LNHNV, CDR2 YYDKDF (reference sequence). V was pared by 1 base and J by 7 bases, with 7 bases of the junction left unmatched. The CDR3 region is CATSRGQRGGRNEQFF. CDR3 DNA: TGTGCCACCAGCAGAGGCCAGCGGGGGGGCCGTAATGAGCAGTTCTTC.

The rearrangement links TRBV2 to TRBJ2-7; D uncertain. Germline V gene sequence: CDR1 SNHLY, CDR2 FYNNEI. The V end was cut by 4 bases, the J end by 3 bases, with 13 bases between. The CDR3 has 14 residues. The CDR3 DNA sequence: TGTGCCAGCAGTGTATTAGGAACGGGCTACGAGCAGTACTTC. This encodes CASSVLGTGYEQYF.

The gene calls are TRBV12-5 and TRBJ2-2, with D hard to call. V was trimmed by 1 base and J by 6 bases, leaving 3 bases between them. The germline CDR1 and CDR2 sequences are LGHNT and FRNRAP. CDR3 length: 12 amino acids. CDR3: CASGLASGELFF. CDR3 nucleotide sequence: TGTGCTAGTGGTTTGGCGTCCGGGGAGCTGTTTTTT.

The chain has TRBV30 and TRBJ2-1; 8 nucleotides line up with TRBD2. The V and J ends lost 3 bases and 9 bases, in that order; junction bases with no gene match: 7. The CDR3 runs 13 residues. The V gene's germline CDR1 is GTSNPN and CDR2 SVGIG (reference sequence). The CDR3 DNA reads as TGTGCCTGGAGCTTGTCCAGCGGGGGTGAGCAGTTCTTC. Its translation: CAWSLSSGGEQFF.

This clone appeared a few times. The chain couples TRBV30 to TRBJ1-2; the match to TRBD1 covers 7 bases. The germline V gene encodes CDR1 GTSNPN and CDR2 SVGIG (reference sequence). V gave up 8 bases and J gave up 4 bases; unmatched junction bases: 13. The CDR3 contains 14 residues. The CDR3 DNA reads TGTGCCGGGCTGAGACAGGGCATGGGCTATGGCTACACCTTC. Translation gives CAGLRQGMGYGYTF.

The chain is built from TRBV10-2 and TRBJ1-6; D is unclear. The germline gives CDR1 WSHSY, CDR2 SAAADI. The CDR3 sequence is 15 residues long. Trimming stripped 6 bases from V and 0 bases from J, with 9 bases between. The CDR3 bases are TGCGCCAGCAGCCCGGGGAGCTCCTATAATTCACCCCTCCACTTT. Translated, it gives CASSPGSSYNSPLHF.

The chain links TRBV5-4 to TRBJ1-2; 8 bases line up with TRBD1. Germline-derived CDR1 and CDR2 are SGHNT and YYREEE (reference sequence). The V and J ends lost 4 bases and 3 bases, in that order; junction bases with no gene match: 5. CDR3 size: 14 residues. The CDR3 here is CASSLNRGDYGYTF. CDR3 DNA: TGTGCCAGCAGCCTGAACAGGGGGGACTATGGCTACACCTTC.

In its sample, this clone was seen once. The V call is TRBV5-6, the J call TRBJ2-3; 8 bases are shared with TRBD2. V lost 4 bases, J lost 2 bases, and 12 bases stayed unmatched. CDR3 length equals 17 residues. CDR1 SGHDT and CDR2 YYEEEE come from the germline V gene. The CDR3 protein is CASSPAPGSGNTDTQYF. The CDR3 DNA is TGTGCCAGCAGCCCCGCCCCAGGTAGCGGGAACACAGATACGCAGTATTTT.

Only a few counts were recorded for this clone. This sequence joins TRBV7-2 and TRBJ1-2; D is unresolved. Germline V CDR1 and CDR2: SGHTA, FQGNSA. V gave up 2 bases and J gave up 4 bases, with 5 bases separating them. This CDR3 spans 12 amino acids. CDR3: CASSLNSYGYTF. The CDR3 region has the DNA TGTGCCAGCAGCTTAAACAGCTATGGCTACACCTTC.

The chain has TRBV6-6 and TRBJ1-1; TRBD1 might be the D (5 bases). V was pared by 5 bases and J by 8 bases, with 18 bases between. The CDR3 contains 14 residues. In germline, CDR1 is MNHNY, CDR2 SVGAGI (reference sequence). The DNA for the CDR3 is TGTGCCAGCAGTACCATCTGGGAGGGGAGGGAAGCTTTCTTT. It codes for CASSTIWEGREAFF.

CDR3 sequence: CASGLNYGGTGELFF. The CDR3 DNA is TGTGCTAGTGGTTTGAACTACGGAGGAACCGGGGAGCTGTTTTTT. The rearrangement links TRBV12-5 to TRBJ2-2, with D tentatively TRBD2 (5 bases). Germline V CDR1 and CDR2: LGHNT, FRNRAP. The CDR3 sequence is 15 residues long. The V end lost 2 bases, the J end lost 5 bases, and 12 bases lay between the germline ends. The full variable domain, completed using reference TRBV12-5 and TRBJ2-2, is DARVTQTPRHKVTEMGQEVTMRCQPILGHNTVFWYRQTMMQGLELLAYFRNRAPLDDSGMPKDRFSAEMPDATLATLKIQPSEPRDSAVYFCASGLNYGGTGELFFGEGSRLTVL.